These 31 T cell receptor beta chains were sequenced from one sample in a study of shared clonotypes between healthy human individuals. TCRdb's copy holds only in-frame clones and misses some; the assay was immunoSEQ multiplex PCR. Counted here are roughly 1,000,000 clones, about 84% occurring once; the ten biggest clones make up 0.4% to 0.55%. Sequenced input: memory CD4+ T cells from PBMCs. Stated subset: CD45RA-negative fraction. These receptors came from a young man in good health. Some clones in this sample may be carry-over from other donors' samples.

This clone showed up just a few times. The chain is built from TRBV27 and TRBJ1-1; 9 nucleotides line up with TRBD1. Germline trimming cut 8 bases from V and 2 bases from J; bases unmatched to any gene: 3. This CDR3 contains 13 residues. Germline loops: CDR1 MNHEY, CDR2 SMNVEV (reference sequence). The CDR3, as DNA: TGTGCCAGCCGGACAGGGGACAACACTGAAGCTTTCTTT. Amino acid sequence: CASRTGDNTEAFF.

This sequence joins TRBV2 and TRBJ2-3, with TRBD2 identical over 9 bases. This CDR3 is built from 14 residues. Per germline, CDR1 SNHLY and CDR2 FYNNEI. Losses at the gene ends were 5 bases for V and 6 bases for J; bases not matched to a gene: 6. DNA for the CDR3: TGTGCCAGCAGTTACCTAGCGGGGCCCGATACGCAGTATTTT. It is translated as CASSYLAGPDTQYF.

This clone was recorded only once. The CDR3 is CASSWGTSGSLEQYF. The CDR3 bases are TGTGCCAGCAGCTGGGGGACTAGCGGGAGTTTGGAGCAGTACTTC. The chain carries TRBV13 and TRBJ2-7, with 14 bases identical to TRBD2. Germline CDR1 reads PRHDT; CDR2 reads FYEKMQ (reference sequence). The CDR3 runs 15 residues. The V segment lost 4 bases and the J segment 7 bases; nucleotides outside the gene matches: 6.

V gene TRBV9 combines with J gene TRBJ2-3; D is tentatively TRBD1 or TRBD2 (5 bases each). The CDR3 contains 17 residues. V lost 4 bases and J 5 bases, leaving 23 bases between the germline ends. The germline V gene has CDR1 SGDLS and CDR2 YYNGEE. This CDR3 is CASSQGATLHGGDTQYF. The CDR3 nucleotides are TGTGCCAGCAGCCAGGGCGCTACGCTCCACGGAGGAGATACGCAGTATTTT. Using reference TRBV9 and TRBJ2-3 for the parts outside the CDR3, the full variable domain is DSGVTQTPKHLITATGQRVTLRCSPRSGDLSVYWYQQSLDQGLQFLIQYYNGEERAKGNILERFSAQQFPDLHSELNLSSLELGDSALYFCASSQGATLHGGDTQYFGPGTRLTVL.

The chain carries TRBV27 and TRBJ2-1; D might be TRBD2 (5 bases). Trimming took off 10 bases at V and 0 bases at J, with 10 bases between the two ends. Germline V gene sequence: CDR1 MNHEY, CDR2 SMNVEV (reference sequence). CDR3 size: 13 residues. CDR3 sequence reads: CATGLLSYNEQFF. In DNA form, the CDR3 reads TGTGCCACCGGACTCCTCTCCTACAATGAGCAGTTCTTC.

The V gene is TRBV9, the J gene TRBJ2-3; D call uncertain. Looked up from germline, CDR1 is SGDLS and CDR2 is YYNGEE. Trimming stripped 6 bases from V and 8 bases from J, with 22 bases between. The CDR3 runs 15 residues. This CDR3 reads CASTRQQDLAGTQYF. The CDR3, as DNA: TGTGCCAGCACCCGGCAGCAAGACCTCGCTGGTACGCAGTATTTT.

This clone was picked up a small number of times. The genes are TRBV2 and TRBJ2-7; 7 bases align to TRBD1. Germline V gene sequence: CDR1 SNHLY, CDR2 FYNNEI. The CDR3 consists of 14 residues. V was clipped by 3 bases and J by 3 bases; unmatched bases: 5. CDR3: CASSEVGTVYEQYF. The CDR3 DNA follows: TGTGCCAGCAGTGAGGTTGGGACAGTCTACGAGCAGTACTTC.

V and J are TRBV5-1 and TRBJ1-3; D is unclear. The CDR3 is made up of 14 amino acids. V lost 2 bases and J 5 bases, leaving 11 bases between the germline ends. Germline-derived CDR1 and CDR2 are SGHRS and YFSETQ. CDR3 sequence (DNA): TGCGCCAGCAGCTTTCTGGGAATCAGAAACACCATATATTTT. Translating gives CASSFLGIRNTIYF.

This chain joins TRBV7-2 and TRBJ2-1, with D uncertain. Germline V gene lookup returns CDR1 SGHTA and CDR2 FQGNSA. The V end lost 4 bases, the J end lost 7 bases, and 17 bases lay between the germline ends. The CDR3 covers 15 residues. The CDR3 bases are TGTGCCAGCAGCTCGGTTGTTAGTCGGCGGAATGAGCAGTTCTTC. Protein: CASSSVVSRRNEQFF. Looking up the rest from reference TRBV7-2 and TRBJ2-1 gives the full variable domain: GAGVSQSPSNKVTEKGKDVELRCDPISGHTALYWYRQSLGQGLEFLIYFQGNSAPDKSGLPSDRFSAERTGGSVSTLTIQRTQQEDSAVYLCASSSVVSRRNEQFFGPGTRLTVL.

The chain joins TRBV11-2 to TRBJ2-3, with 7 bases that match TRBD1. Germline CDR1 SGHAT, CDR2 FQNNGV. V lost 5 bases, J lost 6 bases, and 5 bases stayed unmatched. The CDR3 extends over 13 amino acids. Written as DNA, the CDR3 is TGTGCCAGCAGCCCCGACAGGGAGGATACGCAGTATTTT. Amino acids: CASSPDREDTQYF.

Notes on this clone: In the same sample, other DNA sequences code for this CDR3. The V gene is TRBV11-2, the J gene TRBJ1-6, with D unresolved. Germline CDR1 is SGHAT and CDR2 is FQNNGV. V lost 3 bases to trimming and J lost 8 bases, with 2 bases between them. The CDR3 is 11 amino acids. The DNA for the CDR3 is TGTGCCAGCAGCTTGGATTCACCCCTCCACTTT. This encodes CASSLDSPLHF.

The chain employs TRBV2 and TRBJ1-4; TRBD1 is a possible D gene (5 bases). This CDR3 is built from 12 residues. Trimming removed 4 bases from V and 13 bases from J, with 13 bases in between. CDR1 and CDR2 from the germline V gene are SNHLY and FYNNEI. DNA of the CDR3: TGTGCCAGCAGTGTGGCGGGGCCGGGACTGTTTTTT. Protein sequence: CASSVAGPGLFF.

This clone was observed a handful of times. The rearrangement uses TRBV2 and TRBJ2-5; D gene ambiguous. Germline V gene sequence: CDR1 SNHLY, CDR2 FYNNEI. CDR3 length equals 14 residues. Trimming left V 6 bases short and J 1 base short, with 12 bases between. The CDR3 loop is CASSVVVAQETQYF. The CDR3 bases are TGTGCCAGCAGCGTCGTCGTGGCCCAAGAGACCCAGTACTTC.

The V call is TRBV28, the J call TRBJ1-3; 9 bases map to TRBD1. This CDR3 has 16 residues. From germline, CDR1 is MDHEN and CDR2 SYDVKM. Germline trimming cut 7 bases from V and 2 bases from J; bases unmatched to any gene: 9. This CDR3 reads CASIPGQGVAGNTIYF. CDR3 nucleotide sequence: TGTGCCAGCATCCCGGGACAGGGTGTGGCTGGAAACACCATATATTTT.

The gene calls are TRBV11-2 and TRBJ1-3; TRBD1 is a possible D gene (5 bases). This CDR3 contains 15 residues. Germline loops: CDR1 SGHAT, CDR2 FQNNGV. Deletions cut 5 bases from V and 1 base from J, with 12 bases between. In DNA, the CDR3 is TGTGCCAGCAGCGCCTCGGGGGGATCTGGAAACACCATATATTTT. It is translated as CASSASGGSGNTIYF.

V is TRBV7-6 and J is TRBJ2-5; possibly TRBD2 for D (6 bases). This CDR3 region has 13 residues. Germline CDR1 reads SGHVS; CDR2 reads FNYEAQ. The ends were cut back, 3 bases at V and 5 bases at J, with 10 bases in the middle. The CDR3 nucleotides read TGTGCCAGCAGCTTTTGGAGGGAGGAGACCCAGTACTTC. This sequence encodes CASSFWREETQYF.

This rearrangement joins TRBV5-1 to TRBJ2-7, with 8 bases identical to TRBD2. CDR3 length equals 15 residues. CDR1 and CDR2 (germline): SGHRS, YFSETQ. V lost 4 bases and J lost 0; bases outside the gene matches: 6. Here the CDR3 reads CASSGSSGRSYEQYF. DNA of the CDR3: TGCGCCAGCAGCGGGTCTAGCGGGCGCTCCTACGAGCAGTACTTC. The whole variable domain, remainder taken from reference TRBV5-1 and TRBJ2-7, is KAGVTQTPRYLIKTRGQQVTLSCSPISGHRSVSWYQQTPGQGLQFLFEYFSETQRNKGNFPGRFSGRQFSNSRSEMNVSTLELGDSALYLCASSGSSGRSYEQYFGPGTRLTVT.

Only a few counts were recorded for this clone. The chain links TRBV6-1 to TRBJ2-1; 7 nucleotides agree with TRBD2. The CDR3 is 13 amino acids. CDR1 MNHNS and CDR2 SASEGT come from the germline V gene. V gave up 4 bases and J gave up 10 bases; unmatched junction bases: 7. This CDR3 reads CASSGDYQREQFF. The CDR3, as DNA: TGTGCCAGCAGTGGGGACTATCAGCGCGAGCAGTTCTTC.

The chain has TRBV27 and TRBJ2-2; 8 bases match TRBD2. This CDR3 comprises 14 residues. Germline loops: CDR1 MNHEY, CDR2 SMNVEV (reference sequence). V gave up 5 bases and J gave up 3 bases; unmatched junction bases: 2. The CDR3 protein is CASSRRGDTGELFF. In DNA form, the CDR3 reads TGTGCCAGCAGTAGGCGGGGGGACACCGGGGAGCTGTTTTTT.

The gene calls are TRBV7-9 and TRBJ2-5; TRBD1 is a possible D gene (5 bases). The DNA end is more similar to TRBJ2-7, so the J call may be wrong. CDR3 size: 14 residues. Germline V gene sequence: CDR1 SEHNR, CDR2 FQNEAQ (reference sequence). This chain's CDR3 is CATHQTGYHYEQYF. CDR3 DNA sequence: TGTGCCACACACCAAACAGGTTACCACTACGAGCAGTACTTC.

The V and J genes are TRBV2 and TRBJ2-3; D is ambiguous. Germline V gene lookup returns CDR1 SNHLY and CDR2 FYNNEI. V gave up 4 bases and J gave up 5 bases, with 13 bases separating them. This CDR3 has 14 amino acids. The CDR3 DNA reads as TGTGCCAGCAGTGTATCAGGACGTAAAGATACGCAGTATTTT. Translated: CASSVSGRKDTQYF.

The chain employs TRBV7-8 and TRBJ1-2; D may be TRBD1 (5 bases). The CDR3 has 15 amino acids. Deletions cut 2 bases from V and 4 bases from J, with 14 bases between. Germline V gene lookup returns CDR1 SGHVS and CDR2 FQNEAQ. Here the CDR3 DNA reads TGTGCCAGCAGCTTAAGGTGGGGGGACGCCTATGGCTACACCTTC. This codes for CASSLRWGDAYGYTF. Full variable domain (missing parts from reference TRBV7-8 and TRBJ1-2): GAGVSQSPRYKVAKRGQDVALRCDPISGHVSLFWYQQALGQGPEFLTYFQNEAQLDKSGLPSDRFFAERPEGSVSTLKIQRTQQEDSAVYLCASSLRWGDAYGYTFGSGTRLTVV.

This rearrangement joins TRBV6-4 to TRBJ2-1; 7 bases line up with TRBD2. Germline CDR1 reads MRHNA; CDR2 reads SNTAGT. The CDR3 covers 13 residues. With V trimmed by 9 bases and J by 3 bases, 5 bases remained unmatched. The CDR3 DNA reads TGTGCCAGGCGGGAGAGGCTCTACAATGAGCAGTTCTTC. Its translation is CARRERLYNEQFF.

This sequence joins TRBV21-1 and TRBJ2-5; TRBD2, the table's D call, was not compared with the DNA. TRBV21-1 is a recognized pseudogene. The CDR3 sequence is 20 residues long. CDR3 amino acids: CASSNSGITPTSSTQETQYF. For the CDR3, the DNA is TGTGCCAGCAGCAATTCCGGGATTACTCCGACCTCTTCAACCCAAGAGACCCAGTACTTC.

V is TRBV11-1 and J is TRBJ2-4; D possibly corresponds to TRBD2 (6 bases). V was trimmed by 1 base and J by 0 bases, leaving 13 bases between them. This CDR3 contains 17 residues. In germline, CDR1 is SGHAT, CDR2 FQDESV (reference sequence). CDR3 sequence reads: CASSLGGRAGAKNIQYF. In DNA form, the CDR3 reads TGTGCCAGCAGCTTAGGGGGACGAGCGGGAGCCAAAAACATTCAGTACTTC. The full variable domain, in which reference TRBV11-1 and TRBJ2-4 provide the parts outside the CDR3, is EAEVAQSPRYKITEKSQAVAFWCDPISGHATLYWYRQILGQGPELLVQFQDESVVDDSQLPKDRFSAERLKGVDSTLKIQPAELGDSAMYLCASSLGGRAGAKNIQYFGAGTRLSVL.

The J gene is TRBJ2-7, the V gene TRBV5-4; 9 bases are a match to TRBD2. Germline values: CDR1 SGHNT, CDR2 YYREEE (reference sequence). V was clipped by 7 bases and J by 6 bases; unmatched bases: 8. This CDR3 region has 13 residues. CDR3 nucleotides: TGTGCCAGCTCCGGCGGGAGGGCCTTCGAGCAGTACTTC. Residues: CASSGGRAFEQYF.

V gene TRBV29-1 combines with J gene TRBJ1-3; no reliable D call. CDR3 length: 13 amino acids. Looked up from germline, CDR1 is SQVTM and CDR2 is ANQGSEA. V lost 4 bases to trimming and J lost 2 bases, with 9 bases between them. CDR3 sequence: CSVVLAAGNTIYF. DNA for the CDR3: TGCAGCGTTGTTTTGGCAGCTGGAAACACCATATATTTT.

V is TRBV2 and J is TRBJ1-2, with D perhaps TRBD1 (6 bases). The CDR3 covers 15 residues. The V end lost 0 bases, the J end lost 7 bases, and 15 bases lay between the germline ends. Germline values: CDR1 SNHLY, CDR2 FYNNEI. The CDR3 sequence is CASSEAGALGGGYTF. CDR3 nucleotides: TGTGCCAGCAGTGAAGCGGGGGCACTCGGGGGTGGCTACACCTTC.

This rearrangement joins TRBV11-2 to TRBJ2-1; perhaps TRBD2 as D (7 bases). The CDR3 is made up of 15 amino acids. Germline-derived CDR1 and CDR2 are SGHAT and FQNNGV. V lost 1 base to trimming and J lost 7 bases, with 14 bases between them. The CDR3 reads CASSLGGAGANEQFF. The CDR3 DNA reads TGTGCCAGCAGCTTAGGAGGGGCGGGGGCAAATGAGCAGTTCTTC. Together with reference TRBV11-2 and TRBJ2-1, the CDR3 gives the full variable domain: EAGVAQSPRYKIIEKRQSVAFWCNPISGHATLYWYQQILGQGPKLLIQFQNNGVVDDSQLPKDRFSAERLKGVDSTLKIQPAKLEDSAVYLCASSLGGAGANEQFFGPGTRLTVL.

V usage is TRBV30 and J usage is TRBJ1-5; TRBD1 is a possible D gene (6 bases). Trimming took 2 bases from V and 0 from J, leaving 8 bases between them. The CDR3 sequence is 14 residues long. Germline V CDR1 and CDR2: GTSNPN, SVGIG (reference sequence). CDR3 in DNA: TGTGCCTGGAGTCAGGGGACTAGCAATCAGCCCCAGCATTTT. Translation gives CAWSQGTSNQPQHF.

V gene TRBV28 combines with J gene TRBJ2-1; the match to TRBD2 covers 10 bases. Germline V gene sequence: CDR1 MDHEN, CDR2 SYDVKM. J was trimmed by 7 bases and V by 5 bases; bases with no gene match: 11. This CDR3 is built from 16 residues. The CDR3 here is CASSVGGLAGVNEQFF. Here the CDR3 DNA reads TGTGCCAGCAGTGTCGGGGGGCTAGCGGGAGTTAATGAGCAGTTCTTC.